The 23 T cell receptor beta chains below come from one sample, sequenced in a study of blood T cell repertoires in COVID-19. Clones were sequenced by immunoSEQ multiplex PCR, and TCRdb holds only the in-frame ones, with some missing. This table holds approximately 97,000 clones, about 78% found once. Sequenced material: peripheral blood. These receptors originate from a man aged 55 to 70 with active or convalescent COVID-19.

The chain carries TRBV5-1 and TRBJ1-4; TRBD1 agrees at 7 bases. V dropped 0 bases and J dropped 5; count of bases not matched to a gene: 1. The CDR3 covers 14 residues. Germline CDR1 SGHRS, CDR2 YFSETQ. CDR3 protein: CASSLAQGNEKLFF. CDR3 bases: TGCGCCAGCAGCTTGGCACAGGGGAATGAAAAACTGTTTTTT.

CDR3 in DNA: TGTGCCAGCAGCCAAGTGAAGGGAGGGCGGGGAAATGAGCAGTTCTTC. Protein product: CASSQVKGGRGNEQFF. The chain joins TRBV3-1 (or the pseudogene TRBV3-2) to TRBJ2-1; the match to TRBD2 covers 7 bases. The CDR3 spans 16 residues. The V and J ends lost 1 base and 7 bases, in that order; junction bases with no gene match: 10. Per germline, CDR1 LGHDT and CDR2 YNNKEL (reference sequence).

The V call is TRBV27, the J call TRBJ1-5; TRBD1 matches 9 bases. Germline V gene lookup returns CDR1 MNHEY and CDR2 SMNVEV (reference sequence). Losses at the gene ends were 3 bases for V and 8 bases for J; bases not matched to a gene: 8. The CDR3 has 15 amino acids. The CDR3 nucleotides read TGTGCCAGCAGTTTTGCCGGGACAGGGTTGGAGCCCCAGCATTTT. Translation: CASSFAGTGLEPQHF.

This sequence joins TRBV21-1 and TRBJ1-5; TRBD1 is the table's D call and was not checked against the DNA. TRBV21-1 is a pseudogene locus. This CDR3 spans 15 amino acids. The CDR3 reads CASSLRDRGNQPQHF. For the CDR3, the DNA is TGTGCCAGCAGCCTCCGGGACAGGGGGAATCAGCCCCAGCATTTT.

Only a few counts were recorded for this clone. This chain links TRBV6-5 with TRBJ1-5, with TRBD1 matching 9 bases. This CDR3 is 14 amino acids long. Germline lookup yields CDR1 MNHEY and CDR2 SVGAGI. With 2 bases clipped from V and 7 bases from J, the junction kept 3 bases outside the gene matches. The CDR3 is CASSYRGQGQPQHF. In DNA form, the CDR3 reads TGTGCCAGCAGTTACAGGGGACAGGGCCAGCCCCAGCATTTT.

This rearrangement joins TRBV6-5 to TRBJ2-1, with 11 bases aligning to TRBD2. The germline CDR1 and CDR2 sequences are MNHEY and SVGAGI. With 4 bases clipped from V and 6 bases from J, the junction kept 8 bases outside the gene matches. This CDR3 is built from 16 residues. CDR3 loop: CASSSPTSGRPNEQFF. The CDR3 DNA is TGTGCCAGCAGTTCTCCCACTAGCGGGAGACCCAATGAGCAGTTCTTC.

This chain connects TRBV5-8 to TRBJ2-4; 8 nucleotides agree with TRBD2. Germline V gene sequence: CDR1 SGHTS, CDR2 YDEGEE. The V and J ends lost 3 bases and 6 bases, in that order; junction bases with no gene match: 11. The CDR3 runs to 16 residues. The CDR3: CASSSLGRERPNIQYF. DNA of the CDR3: TGTGCCAGCAGCTCCCTCGGGAGGGAGCGGCCAAACATTCAGTACTTC.

The chain carries TRBV18 and TRBJ1-5, with a weak D call TRBD1 (5 bases). This CDR3 region has 15 residues. Germline V CDR1 and CDR2: KGHSH, LQKENI. Trimming took off 3 bases at V and 1 base at J, with 10 bases between the two ends. The CDR3 loop reads CASSPGQASNQPQHF. In DNA form, the CDR3 reads TGTGCCAGCTCACCGGGGCAGGCAAGCAATCAGCCCCAGCATTTT.

The V and J genes are TRBV18 and TRBJ2-7; 10 nucleotides align to TRBD2. Germline V CDR1 and CDR2: KGHSH, LQKENI. The CDR3 runs to 14 residues. Trimming at V came to 3 bases and at J to 6 bases, leaving 5 bases not matched to a gene. CDR3 DNA: TGTGCCAGCTCACCGGGGACTAGCGAGGCCGAGCAGTACTTC. Translating it yields CASSPGTSEAEQYF.

Only a few counts were recorded for this clone. The chain links TRBV19 to TRBJ1-1; a weak D match, TRBD1 (6 bases). Per the germline V gene, CDR1 is LNHDA and CDR2 is SQIVND (reference sequence). The CDR3 contains 15 residues. Trimming left V 1 base short and J 1 base short, with 10 bases between. CDR3 loop: CASSIATGWNTEAFF. The CDR3 nucleotides read TGTGCCAGTAGTATAGCCACAGGGTGGAACACTGAAGCTTTCTTT.

This chain links TRBV28 with TRBJ1-6, with D possibly being TRBD1 (6 bases). Germline loops: CDR1 MDHEN, CDR2 SYDVKM. The CDR3 sequence is 18 residues long. V lost 1 base and J lost 0, with 13 bases in between. The CDR3 DNA is TGTGCCAGCAGTTTATCGTACAGGGTCCGCTCCTATAATTCACCCCTCCACTTT. Amino acid sequence: CASSLSYRVRSYNSPLHF.

CDR3 DNA sequence: TGTGCCAGCTCACCACGGGACACAGCCTCTGGAAACACCATATATTTT. Translating it yields CASSPRDTASGNTIYF. The chain carries TRBV18 and TRBJ1-3; possible D gene TRBD1, 6 bases. V was cut by 1 base and J by 0 bases, with 10 bases left in between. CDR1 is KGHSH, CDR2 LQKENI, per germline. The CDR3 consists of 16 residues.

CDR3: CASSYRDPGAGELFF. The DNA for the CDR3 is TGTGCCAGCAGTTACCGGGACCCAGGGGCCGGGGAGCTGTTTTTT. This rearrangement joins TRBV6-2 or TRBV6-3 to TRBJ2-2; maybe TRBD1 (6 bases). The CDR3 runs 15 residues. Between the trimmed V and J ends, which lost 2 bases and 6 bases, there was a span of 13 bases. CDR1 is MNHEY and CDR2 is SVGEGT in the germline V gene.

V is TRBV5-1 and J is TRBJ2-1, with TRBD1 matching over 10 bases. Germline CDR1 and CDR2: SGHRS and YFSETQ. V shed 3 bases, J shed 4 bases, and the junction held 4 bases outside the gene matches. The CDR3 is 15 residues long. CDR3 in DNA: TGCGCCAGCAGCTACGGACAGGGGGGGTACAATGAGCAGTTCTTC. This codes for CASSYGQGGYNEQFF.

The V call is TRBV11-2, the J call TRBJ1-1, with D tentatively TRBD1 (5 bases). Trimming stripped 6 bases from V and 0 bases from J, with 11 bases between. CDR1 and CDR2 (germline): SGHAT, FQNNGV. CDR3 length equals 14 residues. CDR3 DNA: TGTGCCAGCAGGGCGGGGCAGTTGAACACTGAAGCTTTCTTT. Amino acids: CASRAGQLNTEAFF.

The chain combines TRBV10-3 with TRBJ2-3, with D perhaps matching TRBD1 (5 bases). V shed 3 bases and J shed 3 bases, with 10 bases lying between them. This CDR3 spans 14 amino acids. Germline-derived CDR1 and CDR2 are ENHRY and SYGVKD. CDR3: CAISEGDSTDTQYF. The CDR3 nucleotides are TGTGCCATCAGTGAAGGAGACAGTACAGATACGCAGTATTTT.

This rearrangement joins TRBV28 to TRBJ2-6; no reliable D call. CDR1 is MDHEN and CDR2 is SYDVKM in the germline V gene. Trimming shortened V by 3 bases and J by 0 bases, and 9 bases separated the two germline ends. CDR3 length equals 16 residues. Here the CDR3 reads CASSFWSISGANVLTF. CDR3 nucleotide sequence: TGTGCCAGCAGTTTTTGGAGCATCTCTGGGGCCAACGTCCTGACTTTC.

The chain carries TRBV6-5 and TRBJ1-4; no reliable D call. V was cut by 8 bases and J by 3 bases, with 7 bases left in between. This CDR3 has 12 amino acids. Per the germline V gene, CDR1 is MNHEY and CDR2 is SVGAGI. CDR3 nucleotide sequence: TGTGCCAGCGGGCGCTCTAATGAAAAACTGTTTTTT. It specifies CASGRSNEKLFF.

The rearrangement uses TRBV7-9 and TRBJ2-3, with a tentative D call TRBD2 (6 bases). V was pared by 5 bases and J by 4 bases, with 19 bases between. Germline loops: CDR1 SEHNR, CDR2 FQNEAQ (reference sequence). The CDR3 is 16 residues long. The CDR3 DNA reads TGTGCCAGCAGCCCCCATTCTAGCGCGGGCCCAGATACGCAGTATTTT. Amino acids: CASSPHSSAGPDTQYF. The whole variable domain, remainder taken from reference TRBV7-9 and TRBJ2-3, is DTGVSQNPRHKITKRGQNVTFRCDPISEHNRLYWYRQTLGQGPEFLTYFQNEAQLEKSRLLSDRFSAERPKGSFSTLEIQRTEQGDSAMYLCASSPHSSAGPDTQYFGPGTRLTVL.

This clone was seen more than once but under ten times. The V gene is TRBV5-1, the J gene TRBJ2-1; 9 nucleotides line up with TRBD2. The CDR3 length is 16 residues. V lost 4 bases to trimming and J lost 5 bases; unmatched junction nucleotides: 10. The germline V gene encodes CDR1 SGHRS and CDR2 YFSETQ. Here the CDR3 DNA reads TGCGCCAGCAGCCTTGATAGCGGGAGTATCGACAATGAGCAGTTCTTC. Protein sequence: CASSLDSGSIDNEQFF.

This chain joins TRBV19 and TRBJ2-7; D is unclear. The CDR3 covers 13 residues. The germline V gene has CDR1 LNHDA and CDR2 SQIVND (reference sequence). Trimming pared 5 bases from V and 0 bases from J, leaving 8 bases between. The CDR3 DNA reads as TGTGCCAGTAGTCCGAGTTCCTCCTACGAGCAGTACTTC. It encodes CASSPSSSYEQYF. The whole variable domain, filled in from reference TRBV19 and TRBJ2-7, reads DGGITQSPKYLFRKEGQNVTLSCEQNLNHDAMYWYRQDPGQGLRLIYYSQIVNDFQKGDIAEGYSVSREKKESFPLTVTSAQKNPTAFYLCASSPSSSYEQYFGPGTRLTVT.

The chain links TRBV13 to TRBJ2-7; TRBD2 agrees at 10 bases. There are 13 residues in the CDR3. CDR1 is PRHDT, CDR2 FYEKMQ, per germline (reference sequence). The junction had 4 bases not matched to a gene; V was cut back by 5 bases and J by 6 bases. CDR3 coding DNA: TGTGCCAGCAGCCTTAGCGGGAGGAGCGAGCAGTACGTC. It yields the protein CASSLSGRSEQYV.

This chain uses TRBV3-1 (or the pseudogene TRBV3-2) with TRBJ1-6; D call uncertain. The germline V gene has CDR1 LGHDT and CDR2 YNNKEL (reference sequence). The V end was cut by 5 bases, the J end by 7 bases, with 12 bases between. The CDR3 is 14 amino acids. CDR3 coding DNA: TGTGCCAGCAGCTCGTCGTGGAGGAATTCACCCCTCCACTTT. Amino acid sequence: CASSSSWRNSPLHF.